The source of this TCR beta chain is a study of T cell responses to AZD1222 COVID-19 vaccine. Study-wide results and limits: Rises in breadth and depth of Spike-specific TCRs came after two AZD1222 doses. The CD4 TCRs associated with vaccination extended across spike and predominated at 160-218 and 743-854. There were mostly white British donors and more females than males, and clonal diversity was possibly underestimated. Baseline antibody screening turned up just a handful of seropositive AZD1222 recipients.

The protocol was immunoSEQ multiplex PCR, while the TCRdb copy is restricted to in-frame clones and leaves out a portion. The sample records some 150,000 clones, around 90% being singletons. Germline CDR1 is MDHEN and CDR2 is SYDVKM. There are 15 residues in the CDR3. In the case of this clone: Its specificity is not known.

V is TRBV28 and J is TRBJ1-4, with no clear D. The TCR sequence derives from an adult who received the MenACWY meningococcal vaccine as a control. Sequencing used peripheral blood, obtained 28 days after the second dose of the MenACWY control vaccine. The CDR3 nucleotides read TGTGCTTCACAGCTCGAACCGGGTAATAATGAAAAACTGTTTTTT. This encodes CASQLEPGNNEKLFF.